The rows below give T cell receptor beta chains drawn from one sample of a study of blood T cell repertoires in COVID-19. Generated by immunoSEQ multiplex PCR, the TCRdb table keeps only in-frame clones and is missing some. Of just under 40,000 clones in the sample, 94% are singletons; the top ten hold over 4%. The sample was peripheral blood. The receptors here all came from a human donor with active COVID-19. The donor label of this sample is uncertain. Both conserved end residues are trimmed from each CDR3. The order of the fields is D gene, V gene, CDR3 protein. A D gene is named only where the DNA matches it firmly.

D gene: TRBD1; V gene: TRBV6-6; CDR3 protein: ASSNRQGPDTQY
D gene: TRBD1; V gene: TRBV9; CDR3 protein: ASSVGQGSDEAF
D gene: NA; V gene: TRBV5-1; CDR3 protein: ASSLGDRNEQF
D gene: NA; V gene: TRBV6-5; CDR3 protein: ASTPARLAHEQF
D gene: TRBD1; V gene: TRBV29-1; CDR3 protein: SVPGQGSYEQY
D gene: NA; V gene: TRBV3-1/TRBV3-2; CDR3 protein: ASGQTNTEAF
D gene: NA; V gene: TRBV5-8; CDR3 protein: ASKPGNSGNTIY
D gene: NA; V gene: TRBV5-1; CDR3 protein: ASSLEPSNTEAF
D gene: TRBD1; V gene: TRBV27; CDR3 protein: ASSSLGQGAGNEQF
D gene: TRBD1; V gene: TRBV14; CDR3 protein: ASSPGTGVIDEQF
D gene: TRBD1; V gene: TRBV7-8; CDR3 protein: ASSLPQGAAGELF
D gene: NA; V gene: TRBV27; CDR3 protein: ASSLEATRGETQY
D gene: TRBD1; V gene: TRBV13; CDR3 protein: ASSPRDRASLGNQPQH
D gene: NA; V gene: TRBV20-1; CDR3 protein: SASIPGVYEQY
D gene: NA; V gene: TRBV12-3/TRBV12-4; CDR3 protein: ASSQGSGYT
D gene: NA; V gene: TRBV11-3; CDR3 protein: ASSLQWSNEQF
D gene: TRBD2; V gene: TRBV20-1; CDR3 protein: SASTTSGSPDTQY
D gene: NA; V gene: TRBV14; CDR3 protein: ASSQTGMDQPQH
D gene: NA; V gene: TRBV7-4; CDR3 protein: NYPTAGQVNYEQY
D gene: NA; V gene: TRBV24-1; CDR3 protein: ATSATRHEQF
D gene: TRBD1; V gene: TRBV7-2; CDR3 protein: ASSSRDSFYEQY
D gene: TRBD2; V gene: TRBV6-6; CDR3 protein: ASSPRWGSIREEGNEQF
D gene: TRBD1; V gene: TRBV5-1; CDR3 protein: ASSVTGDLGYT
D gene: NA; V gene: TRBV2; CDR3 protein: ASSVAGMTVGDTQY
D gene: NA; V gene: TRBV20-1; CDR3 protein: SASSGADTQY
D gene: TRBD1; V gene: TRBV7-8; CDR3 protein: ASSAEGANTEAF
D gene: TRBD1; V gene: TRBV14; CDR3 protein: ASSLTGGEQY
D gene: TRBD2; V gene: TRBV5-6; CDR3 protein: ASSLVLAGTDTQY
D gene: NA; V gene: TRBV10-3; CDR3 protein: AIGLGMGEAQETQY
D gene: NA; V gene: TRBV6-1; CDR3 protein: ASSEAGAGASEQY
D gene: NA; V gene: TRBV29-1; CDR3 protein: SVEDPRVNYEQY
D gene: NA; V gene: TRBV4-3; CDR3 protein: ASSLGVANVLT
D gene: TRBD1; V gene: TRBV27; CDR3 protein: ASQDRESYEQY
D gene: TRBD1; V gene: TRBV4-1; CDR3 protein: ASSHHRQGAEDGYT
D gene: TRBD1; V gene: TRBV6-5; CDR3 protein: AGVTGGSYEQY
D gene: NA; V gene: TRBV5-1; CDR3 protein: ASRGNTGTYNEQF
D gene: NA; V gene: TRBV10-1; CDR3 protein: ASSESRYEQY
D gene: TRBD1; V gene: TRBV5-1; CDR3 protein: ASSQDRGRSNTGELF
D gene: TRBD2; V gene: TRBV20-1; CDR3 protein: STRDGTSDDEQY
D gene: NA; V gene: TRBV7-2; CDR3 protein: ASSGPRGETQY
D gene: NA; V gene: TRBV11-2; CDR3 protein: ASRLATGELF
D gene: NA; V gene: TRBV7-9; CDR3 protein: ASSLEQVPDTQY
D gene: TRBD1; V gene: TRBV6-5; CDR3 protein: ASSSRDRDGYT